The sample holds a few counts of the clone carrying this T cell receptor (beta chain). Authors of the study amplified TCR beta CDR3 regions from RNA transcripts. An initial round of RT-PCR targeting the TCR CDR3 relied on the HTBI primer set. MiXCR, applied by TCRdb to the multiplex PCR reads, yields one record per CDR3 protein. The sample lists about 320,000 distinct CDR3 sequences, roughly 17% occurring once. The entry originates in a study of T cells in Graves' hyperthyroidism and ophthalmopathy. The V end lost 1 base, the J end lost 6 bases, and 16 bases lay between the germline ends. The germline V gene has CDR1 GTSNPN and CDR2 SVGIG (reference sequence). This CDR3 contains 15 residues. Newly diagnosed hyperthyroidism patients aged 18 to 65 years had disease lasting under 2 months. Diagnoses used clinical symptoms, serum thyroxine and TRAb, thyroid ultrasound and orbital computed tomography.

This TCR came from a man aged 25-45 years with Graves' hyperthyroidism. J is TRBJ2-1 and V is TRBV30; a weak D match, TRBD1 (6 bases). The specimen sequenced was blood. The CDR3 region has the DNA TGTGCCTGGAGTGATGGCAGCAGGGGAGTCAATGAGCAGTTCTTC. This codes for CAWSDGSRGVNEQFF.